The 18 T cell receptor beta chains given below trace back to one sample, sequenced in a study of identifying expanded T cells in peripheral blood. Profiling relied on immunoSEQ multiplex PCR, and the TCRdb table lists in-frame clones only, not all of them. Here the sample spans some 91,000 clones, 70% to 90% being singletons. The sequencing sample was made of blood. The receptors originated from a person aged 18 to 75 in good health.

The rearrangement links TRBV5-1 to TRBJ2-5; TRBD2 is a possible D gene (5 bases). The V gene lost 7 bases and the J gene lost 2 bases, with 18 bases spanning the gap. CDR3 length: 15 amino acids. Germline CDR1 SGHRS, CDR2 YFSETQ. The CDR3 nucleotides are TGCGCCAGCGGAGCCATGAGGGCCCGGCAAGAGACCCAGTACTTC. Protein sequence: CASGAMRARQETQYF. The whole variable domain, filled in from reference TRBV5-1 and TRBJ2-5, reads KAGVTQTPRYLIKTRGQQVTLSCSPISGHRSVSWYQQTPGQGLQFLFEYFSETQRNKGNFPGRFSGRQFSNSRSEMNVSTLELGDSALYLCASGAMRARQETQYFGPGTRLLVL.

The chain joins TRBV5-6 to TRBJ2-7, with TRBD1 matching over 7 bases. Germline CDR1 and CDR2: SGHDT and YYEEEE. The CDR3 spans 16 residues. V trimming: 3 bases; J trimming: 3 bases; junction bases outside the gene matches: 12. The CDR3 nucleotides read TGTGCCAGCAGCTCGACAGGGCGAGGGGGATTCTACGAGCAGTACTTC. Residues: CASSSTGRGGFYEQYF.

The J gene is TRBJ2-7, the V gene TRBV18; 8 bases fit TRBD2. Germline CDR1 reads KGHSH; CDR2 reads LQKENI. This CDR3 has 13 residues. The V and J ends lost 6 bases and 5 bases, in that order; junction bases with no gene match: 6. This chain's CDR3 is CASSPGGAHEQYF. For the CDR3, the DNA is TGTGCCAGCTCGCCCGGGGGGGCGCACGAGCAGTACTTC.

This clone was seen more than once but under ten times. The junction shows a germline mismatch at one end, possibly a read error. This chain connects TRBV7-2 to TRBJ2-4; no definite D call. The CDR3 runs 13 residues. CDR1 and CDR2 (germline): SGHTA, FQGNSA. The CDR3 loop reads CASSLNWGGTIDF. The CDR3 DNA follows: TGTGCCAGCAGCTTAAATTGGGGTGGCACGATAGACTTC.

The chain links TRBV7-2 to TRBJ1-3; tentatively, D is TRBD1 (6 bases). Germline values: CDR1 SGHTA, CDR2 FQGNSA. Trimming took 5 bases from V and 4 from J, leaving 12 bases between them. This CDR3 is built from 14 residues. The CDR3 sequence: CASSQQGAGNTIYF. The CDR3 DNA sequence: TGTGCCAGCAGCCAACAGGGCGCCGGAAACACCATATATTTT.

This chain joins TRBV15 and TRBJ2-7; maybe TRBD1 (6 bases). Germline V gene data show CDR1 as LNHNV and CDR2 as YYDKDF (reference sequence). V lost 0 bases and J lost 7, with 13 bases in between. CDR3 length equals 14 residues. The CDR3 DNA sequence: TGTGCCACCAGCAGAGACAGGGGAATGGATGAGCAGTACTTC. The encoded protein is CATSRDRGMDEQYF.

This chain joins TRBV4-2 and TRBJ1-1, with D unresolved. The CDR3 is 15 amino acids. The ends were cut back, 1 base at V and 4 bases at J, with 13 bases in the middle. Germline values: CDR1 LGHNA, CDR2 YNFKEQ. The CDR3 DNA reads TGTGCCAGCAGCCAAGTTCCGGTACGGGTCACTGAAGCTTTCTTT. Translated, it gives CASSQVPVRVTEAFF.

The rearrangement joins TRBV5-5 to TRBJ1-4, with D unresolved. CDR3 length: 13 residues. V was clipped by 3 bases and J by 7 bases, with 10 bases between them. The V gene's germline CDR1 is SGHKS and CDR2 YYEKEE (reference sequence). CDR3 sequence: CASSSGGSEKLFF. CDR3 DNA: TGTGCCAGCAGCTCGGGAGGGAGTGAAAAACTGTTTTTT.

This clone appeared a few times. The gene calls are TRBV6-4 and TRBJ2-6; D uncertain. The CDR3 length is 15 residues. In germline, CDR1 is MRHNA, CDR2 SNTAGT. The V end lost 4 bases, the J end lost 0 bases, and 7 bases lay between the germline ends. The CDR3 sequence is CASSGTNSGANVLTF. CDR3 bases: TGTGCCAGCAGTGGCACAAACTCTGGGGCCAACGTCCTGACTTTC.

Remarks on this clone: This sample includes further DNA sequences coding for the same CDR3. The gene calls are TRBV30 and TRBJ1-1; no firm D call. The CDR3 spans 13 residues. V was shortened by 0 bases and J by 3 bases, with 8 bases between the two germline ends. Germline V lookup: CDR1 GTSNPN, CDR2 SVGIG (reference sequence). The CDR3 DNA is TGTGCCTGGAGTGTACGAAGGGACACTGAAGCTTTCTTT. Translation: CAWSVRRDTEAFF.

J is TRBJ2-7 and V is TRBV4-2; D may be TRBD1 (5 bases). V was trimmed by 5 bases and J by 2 bases, leaving 13 bases between them. Germline V CDR1 and CDR2: LGHNA, YNFKEQ. The length of the CDR3 is 14 residues. The DNA of the CDR3 is TGTGCCAGCAGCGGGGCCTTGGCCCCCTACGAGCAGTACTTC. Translated, it gives CASSGALAPYEQYF.

The CDR3 region is CASSLSSGTEAFF. The CDR3 DNA is TGTGCCAGCAGTCTCTCTTCCGGGACAGAAGCTTTCTTT. V and J are TRBV6-5 and TRBJ1-1; possibly TRBD1 for D (6 bases). Germline CDR1 and CDR2: MNHEY and SVGAGI. CDR3 length: 13 residues. The V and J ends lost 5 bases and 8 bases respectively, with 15 bases between them.

This rearrangement joins TRBV7-9 to TRBJ1-1, with D possibly being TRBD1 (6 bases). The CDR3 is 15 amino acids. Germline assignment: CDR1 SEHNR and CDR2 FQNEAQ (reference sequence). Trimming took 1 base from V and 8 from J, leaving 17 bases between them. CDR3 sequence (DNA): TGTGCCAGCAGCTTAGTGGTCGGGGGGCCGGGGGAAGCTTTCTTT. It encodes CASSLVVGGPGEAFF. Complete variable domain (other parts from reference TRBV7-9 and TRBJ1-1): DTGVSQNPRHKITKRGQNVTFRCDPISEHNRLYWYRQTLGQGPEFLTYFQNEAQLEKSRLLSDRFSAERPKGSFSTLEIQRTEQGDSAMYLCASSLVVGGPGEAFFGQGTRLTVV.

The chain links TRBV19 to TRBJ2-3, with 9 nucleotides matching TRBD1. The CDR3 extends over 16 amino acids. CDR1 and CDR2 (germline): LNHDA, SQIVND (reference sequence). The V and J ends lost 6 bases and 0 bases, in that order; junction bases with no gene match: 7. The DNA of the CDR3 is TGTGCCAGTAGCGACAGGGGGATTCCTAGCACAGATACGCAGTATTTT. It codes for CASSDRGIPSTDTQYF.

The CDR3 DNA follows: TGTGCCTGGAGTGTCGGCATGAACACTGAAGCTTTCTTT. This gives the protein CAWSVGMNTEAFF. The genes are TRBV30 and TRBJ1-1; D call uncertain. CDR1 and CDR2 from the germline V gene are GTSNPN and SVGIG (reference sequence). CDR3 length: 13 residues. The V end was cut by 0 bases, the J end by 0 bases, with 5 bases between. The full variable domain, rest sourced from reference TRBV30 and TRBJ1-1, is SQTIHQWPATLVQPVGSPLSLECTVEGTSNPNLYWYRQAAGRGLQLLFYSVGIGQISSEVPQNLSASRPQDRQFILSSKKLLLSDSGFYLCAWSVGMNTEAFFGQGTRLTVV.

V usage is TRBV4-2 and J usage is TRBJ2-7; TRBD1 matches 7 bases. CDR3 length: 16 residues. V lost 0 bases and J lost 5; bases outside the gene matches: 10. The germline gives CDR1 LGHNA, CDR2 YNFKEQ. The DNA of the CDR3 is TGTGCCAGCAGCCAAGATCCGGTAGGGGGCTTGAACGAGCAGTACTTC. It translates to CASSQDPVGGLNEQYF.

The V and J genes are TRBV25-1 and TRBJ1-5; D is uncertain. There are 14 residues in the CDR3. The ends were cut back, 7 bases at V and 1 base at J, with 11 bases in the middle. Germline V gene data show CDR1 as MGHDK and CDR2 as SYGVNS. The CDR3 DNA follows: TGTGCCAGCACCCCCCCTCCGAGCAATCAGCCCCAGCATTTT. Protein product: CASTPPPSNQPQHF.

V and J are TRBV27 and TRBJ2-7; TRBD1 matches 8 bases. The CDR3 has 14 residues. In germline, CDR1 is MNHEY, CDR2 SMNVEV (reference sequence). J gave up 5 bases and V 4 bases, and 7 bases lay outside the gene matches. The CDR3 DNA reads as TGTGCCAGCAGTTACTCGACAGGGGACCACGAGCAGTACTTC. This encodes CASSYSTGDHEQYF.